This T cell receptor (beta chain) is from a study of blood T cell repertoires in COVID-19. Study-level background: T cells, B-cell-depleted T cells, or PBMCs supplied cDNA or gDNA.

The CDR3 is 11 amino acids. V gave up 2 bases and J gave up 5 bases, with 3 bases separating them. Authors' methods: Estimation of nucleated cell counts relied on the amplification of reference gene primers. Method: immunoSEQ multiplex PCR; TCRdb's copy keeps in-frame clones and lacks some. That table furnishes V, J and clone size, whereas the DNA furnished D and trimming. The profile shows around 67,000 clones, just over 85% of them singletons. The genes are TRBV12-3 or TRBV12-4 and TRBJ1-1, with D unresolved. The source of this sequence is a woman of 80 years or more with active or convalescent COVID-19. The sequencing sample was made of peripheral blood. CDR3 DNA: TGTGCCAGCAGTTTACATACTGAAGCTTTCTTT. Its protein is CASSLHTEAFF.